The source of this T cell receptor beta chain is a study of blood T cell repertoires in COVID-19. Germline loops: CDR1 MDHEN, CDR2 SYDVKM. V lost 5 bases to trimming and J lost 10 bases; unmatched junction nucleotides: 8. The CDR3 consists of 13 residues. This clone was seen only once. Measured with immunoSEQ multiplex PCR; TCRdb has only the in-frame clones, and not every one. Of some 41,000 clones in the sample, roughly nine tenths are singletons; the top ten hold 15% to 18%. This receptor was obtained from a woman aged 30 to 39 in a cohort sampled during active COVID-19. The sample comprised peripheral blood. The rearrangement uses TRBV28 and TRBJ2-1; 7 bases align to TRBD1. The chain's CDR3 is CASSRGQNREQFF. For the CDR3, the DNA is TGTGCCAGCAGTCGGGGACAGAATAGGGAGCAGTTCTTC.